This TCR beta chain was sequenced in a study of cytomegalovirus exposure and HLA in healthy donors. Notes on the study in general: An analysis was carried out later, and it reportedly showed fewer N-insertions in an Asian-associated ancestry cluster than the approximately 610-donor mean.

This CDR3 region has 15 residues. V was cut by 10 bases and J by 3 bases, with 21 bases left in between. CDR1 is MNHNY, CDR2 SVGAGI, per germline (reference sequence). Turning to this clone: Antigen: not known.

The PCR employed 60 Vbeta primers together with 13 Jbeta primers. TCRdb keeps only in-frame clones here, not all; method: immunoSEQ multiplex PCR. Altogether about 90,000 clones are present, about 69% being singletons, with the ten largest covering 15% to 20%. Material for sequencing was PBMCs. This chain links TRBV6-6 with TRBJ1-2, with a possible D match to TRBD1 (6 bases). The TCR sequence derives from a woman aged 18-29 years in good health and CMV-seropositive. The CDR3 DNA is TGTGCCATCGGTGATCAAGGGGGAGTTGACTATGGCTACACCTTC. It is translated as CAIGDQGGVDYGYTF.